This T cell receptor (beta chain) is drawn from a study of Ad26.COV2.S vaccination and SARS-CoV-2 variants (dated by TCRdb to the early 2020s). For the study in its entirety: Vaccine-arm donors were drawn from COV1001, a multicentre, randomized, double-blind, placebo-controlled phase I-IIa trial of Ad26.COV2.S in healthy adults. Dosing of Ad26.COV2.S was intramuscular, at either 5x10^10 or 1x10^11 viral particles, delivered as one shot or as two shots spaced 56 days apart. TCRbeta repertoire sequencing was used to assess the specificity and breadth of SARS-CoV-2-reactive T cell receptors after Ad26.COV2.S vaccination. The TCR-sequenced set comprised around 30 samples: some 19 Ad26.COV2.S vaccine recipients, 5 placebo recipients and 8 SARS-CoV-2 convalescent individuals. Participants in the trial were split at random into five groups of five each, receiving low-dose or high-dose Ad26.COV2.S once or twice, or else placebo on both occasions. Blinding of investigators to trial group allocation was maintained during experiments and outcome assessment.

The meaning of the sample's treatment or condition label: around 19 received Ad26.COV2.S at low or high dose, single or two shots; roughly five received placebo; per-sample allocation not given. Repertoires of vaccine and placebo recipients were sequenced from samples collected on day 63 after the first injection. Cohort 1b enrolled 20 to 30 adults aged 18-55 years at a single site in Boston, USA, between 29 July and 7 August 2020. Ad26.COV2.S was a replication-incompetent adenovirus type 26 vector that expressed a prefusion-stabilized SARS-CoV-2 spike protein derived from the original Wuhan strain. Regarding this clone: Its antigen is still unknown. No much larger clonotype is one base removed from it; base qualities were not supplied.

Here is what the overall study found, with its caveats: The authors noted that the TCR breadth and depth analyses may have underestimated total T cell responses. Higher spike-specific TCR breadth was observed in Ad26.COV2.S recipients than in placebo recipients (P = 0.0014). The study was not powered to compare responses between vaccine doses or regimens. Non-spike TCR breadth was comparable between vaccine and placebo recipients, consistent with the vaccine containing only spike. After vaccination, substantial breadth of spike-specific CD8+ and CD4+ T cell responses was reported.

V and J are trimmed by 5 bases and 7 bases, and the gene matches miss 12 bases of the junction. Via the germline V gene, CDR1 is MNHEY and CDR2 SVGEGT. Counted from cysteine to phenylalanine, this CDR3 has 16 amino acids. Here the CDR3 DNA is all that survives: 48 bases in frame from base 1. The immunoSEQ Assay was used to sequence TCRbeta CDR3 regions. After extraction, genomic DNA underwent amplification by bias-controlled multiplex PCR, followed by high-throughput sequencing. The study's processing was this. Collapsing and filtering of sequences were performed to quantify the absolute abundance of each unique TCRbeta CDR3 region. T cell fraction was estimated by normalization of TCRbeta template counts to usable DNA, with usable DNA being measured through amplification of reference genes present in all nucleated cells. Repertoire TCRs were annotated as SARS-CoV-2-specific when V gene, CDR3 amino acid sequence and J gene were exactly matched to a known reactive TCR set. The reference SARS-CoV-2 TCR set was derived from MIRA and filtered for enrichment in COVID-19-positive ImmuneCODE repertoires, a step that removed public or cross-reactive TCRs. Using the MIRA antigens, annotated TCRs were further analysed by specific ORF or by position within an ORF. Depth was the summed frequency of annotated unique rearrangements, while breadth was defined as annotated unique rearrangements over total unique productive rearrangements. Two-sided Wilcoxon rank-sum tests were applied when comparing TCR breadth between groups. TCRdb retrieved this table from immuneACCESS and kept in-frame rearrangements only. Not all clones are present; in checked studies, unresolved V genes account for under half, and no reason is known for the remainder. That table supplies the V and J calls and clone size; D and trimming were determined from the DNA. For this sample the table gives about 680,000 clones, of which roughly 90% were detected only once. The ten top clones hold about 1.5% of the sample.

The sequence is built from TRBV6-2 or TRBV6-3 and TRBJ2-1, and TRBD2 matches 9 of the central bases. This clonotype originated in a person between 18 and 59 years old who received the Ad26.COV2.S COVID-19 vaccine or a placebo. The source material was peripheral blood, sampled in a trial of Ad26.COV2.S vaccine versus placebo. The CDR3 amino acid sequence is: CASSPGLAGGRNEQFF. Read as DNA, the sequence is TGTGCCAGCAGTCCGGGCCTCGCGGGGGGGCGGAATGAGCAGTTCTTC.